The T cell receptor beta chain described here comes from a study of OX40 agonist ivuxolimab in advanced cancers. Study context: Participants averaged approximately 65 years of age (range about 23 to 90) and were around 85% male. Study results and limitations: There was clonal expansion of CD4+ and CD8+ blood T cells by week 6 at 0.1 to 3.0 mg/kg. The authors also found low normalized T-cell clonal expansion in some nonresponders.

The germline V gene has CDR1 SQVTM and CDR2 ANQGSEA. Trimming left V 6 bases short and J 1 base short, with 9 bases between. This CDR3 comprises 12 residues. A remark on this clone: The antigen remains undetermined.

Sequencing used immunoSEQ multiplex PCR; TCRdb keeps in-frame clones, though not all of them. The sample has over 55,000 clones; about 88% are singletons. The input for sequencing was CD4+ or CD8+ T cells sorted from blood, taken in a trial of the OX40 agonist ivuxolimab. This sequence joins TRBV29-1 and TRBJ2-5; D tentatively reads TRBD1 or TRBD2 (5 bases each). The receptor was derived from an adult with an advanced solid tumor such as melanoma, head and neck, liver or kidney cancer. Here the CDR3 DNA reads TGCAGCGTCACGAGGGGCCAAGAGACCCAGTACTTC. Its protein product is CSVTRGQETQYF. Full variable domain (missing parts from reference TRBV29-1 and TRBJ2-5): SAVISQKPSRDICQRGTSLTIQCQVDSQVTMMFWYRQQPGQSLTLIATANQGSEATYESGFVIDKFPISRPNLTFSTLTVSNMSPEDSSIYLCSVTRGQETQYFGPGTRLLVL.